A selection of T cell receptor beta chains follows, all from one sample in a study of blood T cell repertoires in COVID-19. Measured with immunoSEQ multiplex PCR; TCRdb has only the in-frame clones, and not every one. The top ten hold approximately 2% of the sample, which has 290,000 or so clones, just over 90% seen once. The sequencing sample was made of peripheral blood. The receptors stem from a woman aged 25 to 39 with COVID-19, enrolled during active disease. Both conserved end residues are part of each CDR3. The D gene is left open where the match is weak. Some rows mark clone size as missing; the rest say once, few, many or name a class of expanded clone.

TGTGCCAGCAGCTTAGTAAATCCGAGCTCCTATAATTCACCCCTCCACTTT,CASSLVNPSSYNSPLHF,.,TRBV7-8,.,TRBJ1-6
TGTGCCAGCAGTTATTCCCCAGGGGCCGGCGGAAACACCATATATTTT,CASSYSPGAGGNTIYF,.,TRBV6-5,.,TRBJ1-3
TGTGCCAGCAGCTCGGGACAGGGTGGCGGCTACACCTTC,CASSSGQGGGYTF,once,TRBV7-2,TRBD1,TRBJ1-2
TGTGCCAGTAGTATAGTAGCTAGCAGAGGACTTCGCACAGATACGCAGTATTTT,CASSIVASRGLRTDTQYF,.,TRBV19,.,TRBJ2-3
TGTGCCAGTAGTATACCCCCGGATGAAAAACTGTTTTTT,CASSIPPDEKLFF,.,TRBV19,.,TRBJ1-4
TGTGCCAGCTCACCCCCGGGACAGGGAAGGTACGAGCAGTACTTC,CASSPPGQGRYEQYF,.,TRBV18,TRBD1,TRBJ2-7
TGTGCCAGCAGCCACGCACAAAACACCGGGGAGCTGTTTTTT,CASSHAQNTGELFF,.,TRBV3-1/TRBV3-2,.,TRBJ2-2
TGCAGCGTTGATCATGGGGGGGCCGGCACCGGGGAGCTGTTTTTT,CSVDHGGAGTGELFF,.,TRBV29-1,.,TRBJ2-2
TGTGCCAGCAGTCCCAGGGTAAACACTGAAGCTTTCTTT,CASSPRVNTEAFF,.,TRBV27,.,TRBJ1-1
TGCAGCGTTGTCCGGACAGGGGGTGAAAAACTGTTTTTT,CSVVRTGGEKLFF,.,TRBV29-1,TRBD1,TRBJ1-4
TGTGCCAGCAGTTTTGGTCTAGCTCCCTACAATGAGCAGTTCTTC,CASSFGLAPYNEQFF,.,TRBV28,.,TRBJ2-1